Each of the 26 T cell receptor beta chains below was sequenced from the same sample in a study of blood T cell repertoires in COVID-19. Clones were sequenced by immunoSEQ multiplex PCR, and TCRdb holds only the in-frame ones, with some missing. The data show 60,000 to 80,000 clones, with roughly 84% seen just once and approximately 8.8% held by the top ten. Sequencing was carried out using peripheral blood. The receptors were gathered from a man in his fifties with active COVID-19.

The CDR3 sequence is CASSLGGGYNEQFF. CDR3 DNA sequence: TGCGCCAGCAGCCTGGGGGGAGGCTACAATGAGCAGTTCTTC. The chain combines TRBV5-1 with TRBJ2-1; D perhaps matches TRBD2 (6 bases). CDR3 length equals 14 residues. Germline V CDR1 and CDR2: SGHRS, YFSETQ. Trimming removed 4 bases at V and 3 bases at J, with 11 bases between.

The chain combines TRBV7-2 with TRBJ2-1; 7 nucleotides agree with TRBD2. Looked up from germline, CDR1 is SGHTA and CDR2 is FQGNSA. This CDR3 spans 18 amino acids. J was trimmed by 4 bases and V by 3 bases; bases with no gene match: 15. The DNA of the CDR3 is TGTGCCAGCAGCTTGGCCGGGAGGCACGAATGGCCGTACAATGAGCAGTTCTTC. This codes for CASSLAGRHEWPYNEQFF.

CDR3 DNA: TGCGCCAGCAGCGCAAGGGACAGGGGGAGCTACGAGCAGTACTTC. It specifies CASSARDRGSYEQYF. This chain links TRBV5-1 with TRBJ2-7; the match to TRBD1 covers 11 bases. With V trimmed by 4 bases and J by 3 bases, 6 bases remained unmatched. Germline CDR1 and CDR2: SGHRS and YFSETQ. The CDR3 is 15 amino acids. Looking up the rest from reference TRBV5-1 and TRBJ2-7 gives the full variable domain: KAGVTQTPRYLIKTRGQQVTLSCSPISGHRSVSWYQQTPGQGLQFLFEYFSETQRNKGNFPGRFSGRQFSNSRSEMNVSTLELGDSALYLCASSARDRGSYEQYFGPGTRLTVT.

The chain is built from TRBV6-5 and TRBJ2-7; 7 nucleotides line up with TRBD2. The J segment lost 3 bases and the V segment lost 2 bases, leaving 7 bases of the junction unmatched. In germline, CDR1 is MNHEY, CDR2 SVGAGI. This CDR3 region has 15 residues. The CDR3 loop reads CASSYTRGSLYEQYF. Written as DNA, the CDR3 is TGTGCCAGCAGTTACACGCGGGGGAGCCTCTACGAGCAGTACTTC.

V usage is TRBV20-1 and J usage is TRBJ2-1, with TRBD2 matching 7 bases. The CDR3 extends over 11 amino acids. Per germline, CDR1 DFQATT and CDR2 SNEGSKA (reference sequence). Losses at the gene ends were 4 bases for V and 12 bases for J; bases not matched to a gene: 6. CDR3 coding DNA: TGCAGTGCTAAGGGGACTACGGGGCAGTTCTTC. Its protein product is CSAKGTTGQFF.

V and J are TRBV7-9 and TRBJ1-2; D not certain. Trimming pared 6 bases from V and 5 bases from J, leaving 16 bases between. CDR3 length: 14 amino acids. Germline V lookup: CDR1 SEHNR, CDR2 FQNEAQ (reference sequence). The CDR3 sequence is CASRPPRGGYGYTF. In nucleotides, the CDR3 is TGTGCCAGCAGGCCCCCGCGCGGCGGATATGGCTACACCTTC.

The chain links TRBV5-4 to TRBJ2-1; 9 positions match TRBD2. CDR1 and CDR2 from the germline V gene are SGHNT and YYREEE (reference sequence). V lost 0 bases to trimming and J lost 4 bases; unmatched junction nucleotides: 2. The CDR3 is 15 residues long. CDR3 sequence: CASSLGAGGYNEQFF. The DNA of the CDR3 is TGTGCCAGCAGCTTGGGGGCGGGAGGGTACAATGAGCAGTTCTTC.

The J gene is TRBJ1-2, the V gene TRBV6-5; TRBD1 is a possible D gene (6 bases). The germline CDR1 and CDR2 sequences are MNHEY and SVGAGI. This CDR3 has 13 residues. V was shortened by 5 bases and J by 1 base, with 8 bases between the two germline ends. The CDR3: CASSQDSNYGYTF. CDR3 sequence (DNA): TGTGCCAGCAGTCAGGACAGTAACTATGGCTACACCTTC.

The chain's CDR3 is CASSLAAGTGYEQYF. For the CDR3, the DNA is TGTGCCAGCAGTCTAGCCGCCGGGACAGGGTACGAGCAGTACTTC. V and J are TRBV7-2 and TRBJ2-7, with 9 bases identical to TRBD1. CDR3 length: 15 amino acids. Germline V gene lookup returns CDR1 SGHTA and CDR2 FQGNSA. V shed 6 bases and J 4 bases; nucleotides not matched to a gene: 10.

This clone occurred once. This rearrangement joins TRBV5-1 to TRBJ2-2; the D gene is possibly TRBD1 (5 bases). The CDR3 extends over 15 amino acids. In germline, CDR1 is SGHRS, CDR2 YFSETQ. V was trimmed by 0 bases and J by 2 bases, leaving 8 bases between them. The CDR3 region has the DNA TGCGCCAGCAGCTTGGTATGGGGCAACACCGGGGAGCTGTTTTTT. Its translation: CASSLVWGNTGELFF.

The V gene is TRBV16, the J gene TRBJ2-1; D perhaps matches TRBD1 (5 bases). Between the trimmed V and J ends, which lost 1 base and 8 bases, there was a span of 15 bases. CDR1 is KGHSY and CDR2 is FQNENV in the germline V gene. This CDR3 has 15 amino acids. DNA for the CDR3: TGTGCCAGCAGCCAATTCTCGGGCCAGGGCCATGAGCAGTTCTTC. Translation: CASSQFSGQGHEQFF.

The genes are TRBV7-9 and TRBJ1-2; D gene unclear. This CDR3 region has 14 residues. The germline gives CDR1 SEHNR, CDR2 FQNEAQ (reference sequence). V dropped 0 bases and J dropped 2 bases, with 7 bases sitting between them. CDR3 sequence (DNA): TGTGCCAGCAGCTTAGCGTGGGCAAACTATGGCTACACCTTC. It is translated as CASSLAWANYGYTF.

This clone is a singleton in its sample. This chain joins TRBV4-1 and TRBJ1-1; D is undetermined. The V gene's germline CDR1 is MGHRA and CDR2 YSYEKL. V lost 3 bases and J 0 bases, leaving 11 bases between the germline ends. This CDR3 is built from 15 residues. CDR3 sequence (DNA): TGCGCCAGCAGCCAGGCGACATCTATGAACACTGAAGCTTTCTTT. Amino acid sequence: CASSQATSMNTEAFF.

The chain carries TRBV4-3 and TRBJ2-7; tentative D call: TRBD1 (5 bases). This CDR3 has 19 residues. The germline V and J ends were trimmed by 0 bases and 4 bases, with 25 bases remaining between them. The V gene's germline CDR1 is LGHNA and CDR2 YSLEER. CDR3 nucleotide sequence: TGCGCCAGCAGCCAAGATCGGGTTTTGGTCGCAGGGAAAAAATACGAGCAGTACTTC. Translated: CASSQDRVLVAGKKYEQYF.

J is TRBJ2-7 and V is TRBV5-1; 9 nucleotides agree with TRBD2. The V segment lost 4 bases and the J segment 4 bases; nucleotides outside the gene matches: 12. Germline lookup yields CDR1 SGHRS and CDR2 YFSETQ. The CDR3 consists of 16 residues. CDR3 coding DNA: TGCGCCAGCAGCCCAGACCTTAGCGGGAGTGGATACGAGCAGTACTTC. The encoded protein is CASSPDLSGSGYEQYF.

The rearrangement joins TRBV6-2 or TRBV6-3 to TRBJ2-5; the D gene is possibly TRBD1 (7 bases). The CDR3 has 14 amino acids. The germline V gene encodes CDR1 MNHEY and CDR2 SVGEGT. V shed 4 bases and J shed 5 bases, with 14 bases lying between them. The CDR3: CASSFPGGYETQYF. For the CDR3, the DNA is TGTGCCAGCAGTTTCCCAGGGGGGTACGAGACCCAGTACTTC.

This chain uses TRBV18 with TRBJ2-5; 9 bases fit TRBD2. Germline V lookup: CDR1 KGHSH, CDR2 LQKENI. The CDR3 sequence is 15 residues long. The V gene end was trimmed by 0 bases and the J gene end by 9 bases; junction bases not matched to a gene: 8. CDR3 in DNA: TGTGCCAGCTCACCACCGGGACCCGGCGGGGGGGCCCAGTACTTC. Residues: CASSPPGPGGGAQYF.

The genes are TRBV7-9 and TRBJ1-4; D is possibly TRBD1 (6 bases). Trimming removed 4 bases at V and 2 bases at J, with 17 bases between. CDR1 is SEHNR, CDR2 FQNEAQ, per germline (reference sequence). This CDR3 contains 17 residues. The CDR3 bases are TGTGCCAGCAGCTCCCCGATCAGGGGATCGACTAATGAAAAACTGTTTTTT. Protein: CASSSPIRGSTNEKLFF.

This clone was picked up one time. This rearrangement joins TRBV15 to TRBJ1-4; D gene ambiguous. There are 15 residues in the CDR3. Between the trimmed V and J ends, which lost 3 bases and 5 bases, there was a span of 13 bases. CDR1 and CDR2 from the germline V gene are LNHNV and YYDKDF (reference sequence). This CDR3 is CATSRPPGGNEKLFF. The CDR3 DNA reads TGTGCCACCAGCAGGCCCCCCGGCGGGAATGAAAAACTGTTTTTT. The whole variable domain, filled in from reference TRBV15 and TRBJ1-4, reads DAMVIQNPRYQVTQFGKPVTLSCSQTLNHNVMYWYQQKSSQAPKLLFHYYDKDFNNEADTPDNFQSRRPNTSFCFLDIRSPGLGDTAMYLCATSRPPGGNEKLFFGSGTQLSVL.

The chain joins TRBV10-2 to TRBJ2-7; D may be TRBD1 (7 bases). CDR3 length: 18 residues. Germline CDR1 WSHSY, CDR2 SAAADI. The germline V and J ends were trimmed by 1 base and 2 bases, with 21 bases remaining between them. In nucleotides, the CDR3 is TGCGCCAGCAGTGAGTTATTTCGTCAGGGGGGCCCCGCCTACGAGCAGTACTTC. Translating gives CASSELFRQGGPAYEQYF.

The chain joins TRBV12-3 or TRBV12-4 to TRBJ1-5; D is perhaps TRBD1 (6 bases). The CDR3 covers 13 residues. V lost 7 bases and J lost 3, with 10 bases in between. DNA of the CDR3: TGTGCCAGCATCAGGGGAAACAATCAGCCCCAGCATTTT. Its translation is CASIRGNNQPQHF.

The chain links TRBV7-2 to TRBJ1-1, with D uncertain. CDR3 length equals 15 residues. Looked up from germline, CDR1 is SGHTA and CDR2 is FQGNSA. V lost 5 bases, J lost 1 base, and 14 bases lay in between. CDR3 coding DNA: TGTGCCAGCAGCACTTACTCGGGGAAGAACACTGAAGCTTTCTTT. Its translation is CASSTYSGKNTEAFF. Variable domain in full (rest from reference TRBV7-2 and TRBJ1-1): GAGVSQSPSNKVTEKGKDVELRCDPISGHTALYWYRQSLGQGLEFLIYFQGNSAPDKSGLPSDRFSAERTGGSVSTLTIQRTQQEDSAVYLCASSTYSGKNTEAFFGQGTRLTVV.

The chain combines TRBV18 with TRBJ1-2, with 7 positions matching TRBD1. The J segment lost 10 bases and the V segment lost 0 bases, leaving 5 bases of the junction unmatched. The V gene's germline CDR1 is KGHSH and CDR2 LQKENI. The CDR3 consists of 13 residues. CDR3 coding DNA: TGTGCCAGCTCACCACCCGACAGGGAGGCCTACACCTTC. Its protein is CASSPPDREAYTF. Together with reference TRBV18 and TRBJ1-2, the CDR3 gives the full variable domain: NAGVMQNPRHLVRRRGQEARLRCSPMKGHSHVYWYRQLPEEGLKFMVYLQKENIIDESGMPKERFSAEFPKEGPSILRIQQVVRGDSAAYFCASSPPDREAYTFGSGTRLTVV.

The rearrangement joins TRBV30 to TRBJ2-3; 9 nucleotides match TRBD2. Per the germline V gene, CDR1 is GTSNPN and CDR2 is SVGIG (reference sequence). This CDR3 has 17 residues. Germline trimming cut 4 bases from V and 1 base from J; bases unmatched to any gene: 12. CDR3 amino acids: CAWKTSGIRGGTDTQYF. The DNA of the CDR3 is TGTGCCTGGAAGACTAGCGGAATTAGGGGCGGCACAGATACGCAGTATTTT.

This chain uses TRBV2 with TRBJ2-1, with D possibly matching TRBD2 (5 bases). This CDR3 has 14 residues. Deletions cut 3 bases from V and 7 bases from J, with 13 bases between. Germline V gene sequence: CDR1 SNHLY, CDR2 FYNNEI. CDR3 residues: CASSEGTRGNEQFF. The CDR3 bases are TGTGCCAGCAGTGAGGGAACTAGAGGAAATGAGCAGTTCTTC.

The chain links TRBV24-1 to TRBJ2-7, with TRBD2 as a possible D gene (7 bases). The CDR3 runs 15 residues. Trimming cost V 9 bases and J 3 bases, with 20 bases left between them. Per the germline V gene, CDR1 is KGHDR and CDR2 is SFDVKD. The CDR3 region is CATHRGAGAYYEQYF. The CDR3 DNA follows: TGTGCCACCCACCGGGGGGCGGGAGCATACTACGAGCAGTACTTC.